This TCR beta chain was sequenced during a study of T cell repertoires in aging, cancer and after chemotherapy (dated by TCRdb to the late 2010s). Describing the broader study: Six donor age groups were covered, ranging from 30 or younger up to 70 or older, and each group contained at least three individuals. TCR repertoires from healthy donor controls were recorded over periods of several months to years and showed clear clonal overlap between repeated samplings. Roughly 10 million TCR reads were contained in the full dataset. To examine immunoaging and T cell reconstitution after chemotherapy, the study profiled TCR beta repertoires in peripheral blood from healthy donors and cancer patients. The cohort comprised about 220 cancer patients, approximately 91 with hematological and over 110 with solid cancers, plus 95 healthy donors as a reference group.

Notes on this clonotype: Its specific antigen is unknown. Per-nucleotide qualities are absent, and no much larger clonotype sits a single base away.

What the work shows at the level of the full study, not this receptor alone: Significantly lower blood TCR diversity and higher clonality were observed in untreated patients with hematological or solid cancers than in age-matched healthy donors. It was noted by the authors that conclusions about immunological memory after chemotherapy cannot be drawn from the repertoire data. In both cancer cohorts, median generation probability rose over the chemotherapy interval, which suggests that the repertoire was reconstituted through rebound thymic output. In healthy donors, the decline in TCR diversity with age was mainly due to loss of richness, whereas in cancer patients loss of evenness also played a role.

The CDR3 runs 16 residues from the cysteine to the phenylalanine. The entry retains the CDR3 DNA only, 48 bases that are in frame from base 1. The germline V gene (reference sequence) specifies MNHEY as CDR1 and SMNVEV as CDR2. V is trimmed back by 2 bases and J by 2 bases, and the junction contains 5 bases that no gene match accounts for. Using a mixed TRB-A/B primer pool, multiplex touch-down PCR amplified rearranged TRB sequences covering the V, D and J segments. Two consecutive PCR reactions with Phusion HS II polymerase added Illumina adapters and sample indices to the amplicons. Amplicons were gel-purified using the NucleoSpin Gel and PCR Clean-up kit and were subsequently checked with Qubit and an Agilent 2100 Bioanalyzer. The libraries were sequenced on an Illumina MiSeq with 600-cycle, single-indexed, paired-end runs. In the paper's pipeline: TRB sequences were processed with MiXCR versions 2.12 and 3.0.5. A clone was defined as each unique CDR3 nucleotide sequence, and only productive sequences supported by at least two reads were kept. The repertoire metrics were Shannon diversity, evenness, clonality (calculated as one minus evenness), and diversity profiles parameterized by alpha from 0 to 5. The IGoR algorithm was used to compute generation probabilities of clones in paired pre- and post-chemotherapy samples. The raw public data were reprocessed by TCRdb itself: fastp quality trimming at Q25, MiXCR clonotype calling, in-frame beta chains only. Merged by CDR3 protein, the rows form single entries marked with the most common genes and DNA. These V and J calls originate from TCRdb's pipeline instead of the authors' own analysis. In this sample the table shows thousands of distinct CDR3 sequences, around 22% of which occur a single time. The ten most abundant clones make up around 3% of the sample.

TCR beta rearrangements were amplified from genomic DNA extracted from peripheral blood rather than from sorted cells or RNA. The chain uses TRBV27 and TRBJ2-7; 11 bases in between match TRBD1. Source material: blood. This TCR came from a human donor in good health. Here is the DNA: TGTGCCAGCAGTTTAGCACCGGGACAGGGGGCCTACGAGCAGTACTTC. Translated, this is CASSLAPGQGAYEQYF.